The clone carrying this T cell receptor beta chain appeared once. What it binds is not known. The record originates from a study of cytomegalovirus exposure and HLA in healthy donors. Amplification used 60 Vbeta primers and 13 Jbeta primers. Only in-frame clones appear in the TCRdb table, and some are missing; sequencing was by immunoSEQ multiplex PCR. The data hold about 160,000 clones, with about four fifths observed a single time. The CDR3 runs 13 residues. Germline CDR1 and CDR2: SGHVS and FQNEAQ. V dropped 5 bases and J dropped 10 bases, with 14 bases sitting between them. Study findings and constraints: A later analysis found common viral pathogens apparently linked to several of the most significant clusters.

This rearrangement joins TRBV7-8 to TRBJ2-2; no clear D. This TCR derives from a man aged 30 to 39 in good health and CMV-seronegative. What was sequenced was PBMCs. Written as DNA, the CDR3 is TGTGCCAGCAGCCCAACCCTGAGTATGGAGCTGTTTTTT. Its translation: CASSPTLSMELFF. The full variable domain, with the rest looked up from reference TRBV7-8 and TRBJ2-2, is GAGVSQSPRYKVAKRGQDVALRCDPISGHVSLFWYQQALGQGPEFLTYFQNEAQLDKSGLPSDRFFAERPEGSVSTLKIQRTQQEDSAVYLCASSPTLSMELFFGEGSRLTVL.